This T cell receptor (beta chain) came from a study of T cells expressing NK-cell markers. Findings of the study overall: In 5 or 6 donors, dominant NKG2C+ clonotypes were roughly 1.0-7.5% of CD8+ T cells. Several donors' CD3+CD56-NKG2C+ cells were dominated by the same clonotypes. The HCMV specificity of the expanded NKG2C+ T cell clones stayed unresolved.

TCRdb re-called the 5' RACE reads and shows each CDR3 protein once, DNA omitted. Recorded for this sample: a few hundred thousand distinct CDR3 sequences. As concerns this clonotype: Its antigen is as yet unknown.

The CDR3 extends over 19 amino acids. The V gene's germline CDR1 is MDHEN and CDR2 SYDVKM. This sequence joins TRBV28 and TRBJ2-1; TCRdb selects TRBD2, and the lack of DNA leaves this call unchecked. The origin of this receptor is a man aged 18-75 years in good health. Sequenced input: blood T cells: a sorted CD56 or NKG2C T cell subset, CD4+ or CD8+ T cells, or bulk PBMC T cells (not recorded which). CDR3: CASSSPTSGGLSSYNEQFF.